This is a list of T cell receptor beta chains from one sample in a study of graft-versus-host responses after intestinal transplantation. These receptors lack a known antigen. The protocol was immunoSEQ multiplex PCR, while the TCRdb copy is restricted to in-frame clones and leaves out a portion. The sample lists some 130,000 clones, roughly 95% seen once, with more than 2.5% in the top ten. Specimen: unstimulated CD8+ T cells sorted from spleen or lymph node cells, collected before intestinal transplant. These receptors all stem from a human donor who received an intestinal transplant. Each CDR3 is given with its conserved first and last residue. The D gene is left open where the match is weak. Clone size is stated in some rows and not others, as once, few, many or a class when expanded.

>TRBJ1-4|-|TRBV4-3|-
CASSQDPGGYEKLFF
TGCGCCAGCAGCCAAGATCCGGGGGGGTACGAAAAACTGTTTTTT
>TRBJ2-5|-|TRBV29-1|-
CSVEGGMEPQYF
TGCAGCGTTGAAGGGGGGATGGAGCCCCAGTACTTC
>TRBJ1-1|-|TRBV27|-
CASSWSGASEAFF
TGTGCCAGCAGTTGGTCGGGGGCTTCGGAAGCTTTCTTT
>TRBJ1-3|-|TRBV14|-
CASSQCCGGNTIYF
TGTGCCAGCAGCCAATGCTGTGGAGGAAACACCATATATTTT
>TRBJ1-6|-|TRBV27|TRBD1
CASRSGGSYNSPLHF
TGTGCCAGCAGGTCAGGGGGCTCCTATAATTCACCCCTCCACTTT
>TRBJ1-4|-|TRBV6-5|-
CASSRRQANEKLFF
TGTGCCAGCAGCCGTAGACAGGCAAATGAAAAACTGTTTTTT
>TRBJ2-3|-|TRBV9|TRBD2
CASSVGTGGGVTDTQYF
TGTGCCAGCAGCGTAGGAACGGGAGGGGGGGTCACAGATACGCAGTATTTT
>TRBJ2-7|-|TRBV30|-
CAWGSLGSEQYF
TGTGCCTGGGGGTCATTAGGGTCGGAGCAGTACTTC
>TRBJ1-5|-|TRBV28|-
CASRRSTLKGNQPQHF
TGTGCCAGCAGACGCTCCACTCTGAAAGGGAATCAGCCCCAGCATTTT
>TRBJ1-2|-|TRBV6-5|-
CASSYGEGYGYTF
TGTGCCAGCAGTTACGGGGAGGGCTATGGCTACACCTTC
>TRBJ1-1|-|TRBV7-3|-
CASSPRVGSTEAFF
TGTGCCAGCAGCCCGAGGGTGGGGAGCACTGAAGCTTTCTTT
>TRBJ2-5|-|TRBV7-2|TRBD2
CASSAPGLAEETQYF
TGTGCCAGCAGCGCTCCGGGACTAGCAGAAGAGACCCAGTACTTC
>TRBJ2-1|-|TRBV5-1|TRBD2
CASSPTGTSGRVNEQFF
TGCGCCAGCAGCCCCACCGGGACTAGCGGGAGAGTCAATGAGCAGTTCTTC
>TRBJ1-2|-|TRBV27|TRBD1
CASSPRQGLHYGYTF
TGTGCCAGCAGTCCAAGACAGGGCCTTCACTATGGCTACACCTTC
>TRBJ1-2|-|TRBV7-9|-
CASSLEAQYINGYTF
TGTGCCAGCAGCTTAGAGGCTCAGTACATCAATGGCTACACCTTC
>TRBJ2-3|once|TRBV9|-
CASSVNGDTQYF
TGTGCCAGCAGCGTGAACGGAGATACGCAGTATTTT
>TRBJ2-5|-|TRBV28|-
CASTSQAAQETQYF
TGTGCCAGCACCTCTCAAGCGGCTCAAGAGACCCAGTACTTC
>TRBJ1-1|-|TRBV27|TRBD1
CASSSGQVNPNTEAFF
TGTGCCAGCAGTTCGGGACAGGTCAATCCTAACACTGAAGCTTTCTTT
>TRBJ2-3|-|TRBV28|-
CASSFRDTQYF
TGTGCCAGCAGTTTCAGAGATACGCAGTATTTT
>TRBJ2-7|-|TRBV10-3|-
CAISEPLGWGNYEQYF
TGTGCCATCAGTGAGCCCCTGGGGTGGGGGAACTACGAGCAGTACTTC
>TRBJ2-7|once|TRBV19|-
CASSIGEGSYEQYF
TGTGCCAGTAGTATAGGCGAGGGATCCTACGAGCAGTACTTC
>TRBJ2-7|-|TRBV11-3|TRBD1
CASSLGTGGEQYF
TGTGCCAGCAGCTTAGGGACAGGGGGCGAGCAGTACTTC
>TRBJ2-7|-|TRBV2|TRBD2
CASTLLAGGYEQYF
TGTGCCAGCACCTTACTAGCGGGAGGCTACGAGCAGTACTTC
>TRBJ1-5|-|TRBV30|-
CAWSSDGERPQHF
TGTGCCTGGAGTTCCGACGGGGAGAGGCCCCAGCATTTT
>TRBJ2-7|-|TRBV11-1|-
CASSLTRTFYEQYF
TGTGCCAGCAGCTTAACCAGAACCTTCTACGAGCAGTACTTC
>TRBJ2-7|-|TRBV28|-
CASSFGGLSYEQYF
TGTGCCAGCAGTTTTGGTGGGCTCTCCTACGAGCAGTACTTC
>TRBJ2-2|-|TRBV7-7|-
CASSTYTGELFF
TGTGCTAGCAGTACTTACACCGGGGAGCTGTTTTTT
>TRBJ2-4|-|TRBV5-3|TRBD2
CARSRTSGGSLAKNIQYF
TGTGCCAGAAGCCGAACTAGCGGGGGGTCGTTAGCCAAAAACATTCAGTACTTC
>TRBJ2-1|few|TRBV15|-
CATSRGSGGHNEQFF
TGTGCCACCAGCAGAGGTAGCGGAGGTCACAATGAGCAGTTCTTC
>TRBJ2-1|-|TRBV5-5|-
CASSPWQGSDNEQFF
TGTGCCAGCAGCCCCTGGCAGGGTTCGGACAATGAGCAGTTCTTC
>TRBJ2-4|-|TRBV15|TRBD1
CATSRDQDTPFIGQGLKNIQYF
TGTGCCACCAGCAGAGATCAAGATACACCCTTCATCGGACAGGGGCTCAAAAACATTCAGTACTTC
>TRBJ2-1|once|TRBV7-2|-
CASSSFTGNEQFF
TGTGCCAGCAGCTCTTTTACCGGAAATGAGCAGTTCTTC
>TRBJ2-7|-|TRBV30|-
CAWSVGHTYEQYF
TGTGCCTGGAGTGTAGGGCATACGTACGAGCAGTACTTC
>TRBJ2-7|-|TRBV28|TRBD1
CASTYSGTGAYEQYF
TGTGCCAGCACCTACTCCGGGACAGGAGCCTACGAGCAGTACTTC
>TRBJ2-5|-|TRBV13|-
CASSLVGIGGVHEETQYF
TGTGCCAGCAGCTTAGTAGGGATCGGCGGGGTACACGAAGAGACCCAGTACTTC
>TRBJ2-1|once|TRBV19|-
CASSQVGSYNEQFF
TGTGCCAGTAGTCAGGTAGGGTCCTACAATGAGCAGTTCTTC
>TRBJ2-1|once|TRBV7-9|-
CASSLPGSYNEQFF
TGTGCCAGCAGCTTACCCGGTTCCTACAATGAGCAGTTCTTC